This TCR beta chain was found in a study of shared clonotypes between healthy human individuals. Study-wide results and caveats: Rarefaction showed that sequencing of sorted subsets was incomplete (despite large depth).

Participating donors were healthy, HIV-negative adults free of recent acute infections or vaccinations. On this clone: The target antigen is unknown.

Using immunoSEQ multiplex PCR, the repertoire was profiled, and TCRdb retains in-frame clones only, with some absent. The repertoire holds around 1.4 million clones, about 98.5% seen once, with approximately 0.4% in the top ten. This CDR3 contains 13 residues. V shed 2 bases and J shed 5 bases, with 7 bases lying between them. The germline V gene has CDR1 LNHNV and CDR2 YYDKDF (reference sequence). Material for sequencing was naive CD4+ T cells sorted from blood. The subset is: CD45RA+ positively selected. The V and J genes are TRBV15 and TRBJ2-4; D is undetermined. This receptor was identified in a man younger than 40 in good health. Here the CDR3 DNA reads TGTGCCACCAGCAGACCCGCTGAAAACATTCAGTACTTC. Translation gives CATSRPAENIQYF.